The 25 T cell receptor beta chains in this list originate from one sample, sequenced in a study of technical replicates of blood from a few donors. Produced via immunoSEQ multiplex PCR; TCRdb's table is partial and in-frame only. The repertoire holds about 50,000 clones, with around nine tenths as singletons. Source material: PBMCs. The receptor source for this set is a human donor in good health. Some clones in this sample may be carry-over from other donors' samples.

This clone was detected once. This rearrangement joins TRBV11-3 to TRBJ2-3; D is unresolved. Trimming pared 6 bases from V and 6 bases from J, leaving 16 bases between. The CDR3 is 14 amino acids. In germline, CDR1 is SGHNT, CDR2 YENEEA. The CDR3 is CASSSRDSQDTQYF. Here the CDR3 DNA reads TGTGCCAGCAGTTCCCGCGACTCGCAGGATACGCAGTATTTT.

The chain joins TRBV5-4 to TRBJ2-7; weak D call: TRBD1 (6 bases). Germline V gene lookup returns CDR1 SGHNT and CDR2 YYREEE (reference sequence). V was clipped by 4 bases and J by 5 bases, with 25 bases between them. The CDR3 has 17 residues. In DNA form, the CDR3 reads TGTGCCAGCAGCCACGAGCCTGGGACACCGACCCGGAACGAGCAGTACTTC. Its translation: CASSHEPGTPTRNEQYF.

This CDR3 is CASTREDSSPLHF. The CDR3 nucleotides are TGCGCCAGCACCAGGGAGGATAGTTCACCCCTCCACTTT. The rearrangement uses TRBV5-1 and TRBJ1-6; D is possibly TRBD1 (5 bases). Trimming removed 6 bases from V and 9 bases from J, with 13 bases in between. The CDR3 extends over 13 amino acids. The germline CDR1 and CDR2 sequences are SGHRS and YFSETQ.

In this sample, this clone turned up once. In nucleotides, the CDR3 is TGTGCCAGCAGCTTAGATGCAGGGAACTATGGCTACACCTTC. It is translated as CASSLDAGNYGYTF. The gene calls are TRBV7-2 and TRBJ1-2; perhaps TRBD1 as D (5 bases). CDR3 length: 14 amino acids. The germline V and J ends were trimmed by 1 base and 2 bases, with 8 bases remaining between them. Germline CDR1 is SGHTA and CDR2 is FQGNSA.

The chain has TRBV7-2 and TRBJ1-6; D not resolved. Trimming left V 2 bases short and J 5 bases short, with 13 bases between. Germline V gene sequence: CDR1 SGHTA, CDR2 FQGNSA. This CDR3 region has 16 residues. CDR3 DNA sequence: TGTGCCAGCAGCTTATGGAGGGCGCGCAATAATTCACCCCTCCACTTT. Translating gives CASSLWRARNNSPLHF. Drawing the rest from reference TRBV7-2 and TRBJ1-6, the complete variable domain is GAGVSQSPSNKVTEKGKDVELRCDPISGHTALYWYRQSLGQGLEFLIYFQGNSAPDKSGLPSDRFSAERTGGSVSTLTIQRTQQEDSAVYLCASSLWRARNNSPLHFGNGTRLTVT.

This sequence joins TRBV5-6 and TRBJ1-6; D is ambiguous. CDR1 is SGHDT, CDR2 YYEEEE, per germline. The CDR3 is 15 amino acids. V was clipped by 3 bases and J by 4 bases, with 11 bases between them. CDR3 coding DNA: TGTGCCAGCAGCTCGCCCCAGGTTTATAATTCACCCCTCCACTTT. Translating it yields CASSSPQVYNSPLHF.

The chain joins TRBV9 to TRBJ1-2, with TRBD1 matching over 7 bases. V shed 2 bases and J 4 bases; nucleotides not matched to a gene: 5. Germline V lookup: CDR1 SGDLS, CDR2 YYNGEE. The CDR3 loop spans 14 amino acids. The CDR3 loop reads CASSVADRAYGYTF. The DNA for the CDR3 is TGTGCCAGCAGCGTGGCTGACAGGGCCTATGGCTACACCTTC.

The rearrangement links TRBV7-2 to TRBJ1-2; D is unclear. The CDR3 is 14 amino acids. Trimming took 3 bases from V and 4 from J, leaving 12 bases between them. Germline CDR1 reads SGHTA; CDR2 reads FQGNSA. The CDR3 protein is CASSFPQVPYGYTF. The CDR3 DNA reads as TGTGCCAGCAGCTTTCCCCAGGTCCCCTATGGCTACACCTTC.

The V gene is TRBV30, the J gene TRBJ1-2; tentatively, D is TRBD1 (5 bases). The CDR3 runs to 15 residues. CDR1 GTSNPN and CDR2 SVGIG come from the germline V gene (reference sequence). V dropped 5 bases and J dropped 1 base, with 17 bases sitting between them. The CDR3 loop reads CAWSKTSQGNYGYTF. DNA of the CDR3: TGTGCCTGGTCAAAGACGAGTCAGGGTAACTATGGCTACACCTTC.

The V gene is TRBV5-6, the J gene TRBJ1-1; D is unclear. Germline V gives CDR1 SGHDT, CDR2 YYEEEE. V was shortened by 2 bases and J by 4 bases, with 12 bases between the two germline ends. This CDR3 has 14 amino acids. For the CDR3, the DNA is TGTGCCAGCAGCTTTGAACAGTCCTTCACTGAAGCTTTCTTT. Protein sequence: CASSFEQSFTEAFF. The whole variable domain, filled in from reference TRBV5-6 and TRBJ1-1, reads DAGVTQSPTHLIKTRGQQVTLRCSPKSGHDTVSWYQQALGQGPQFIFQYYEEEERQRGNFPDRFSGHQFPNYSSELNVNALLLGDSALYLCASSFEQSFTEAFFGQGTRLTVV.

This chain uses TRBV7-3 with TRBJ2-3; TRBD2 matches 9 bases. CDR3 length equals 16 residues. The trim removed 1 base at V and 4 bases at J, leaving 6 bases unmatched. Germline V CDR1 and CDR2: SGHTA, FQGTGA. CDR3 DNA sequence: TGTGCCAGCAGCTTAAATAGCGGGAGTAGTGCAGATACGCAGTATTTT. This codes for CASSLNSGSSADTQYF.

The rearrangement joins TRBV19 to TRBJ2-5; tentative D call: TRBD1 (6 bases). With 5 bases removed from V and 2 bases from J, the gap between germline ends came to 15 bases. Germline assignment: CDR1 LNHDA and CDR2 SQIVND (reference sequence). This CDR3 has 15 amino acids. CDR3 sequence: CASSATGTPQETQYF. The CDR3 DNA reads as TGTGCCAGTAGTGCCACCGGGACACCGCAAGAGACCCAGTACTTC.

The chain recombines TRBV6-1 with TRBJ1-2; D not certain. CDR1 and CDR2 from the germline V gene are MNHNS and SASEGT. V lost 0 bases and J 8 bases, leaving 22 bases between the germline ends. The CDR3 is 17 amino acids. CDR3 in DNA: TGTGCCAGCAGTGAAGCGGGCGGGATTGGCGAGGGAAAGGGCTACACCTTC. This encodes CASSEAGGIGEGKGYTF.

V and J are TRBV29-1 and TRBJ1-1, with D possibly matching TRBD1 (5 bases). From germline, CDR1 is SQVTM and CDR2 ANQGSEA. Trimming cost V 2 bases and J 4 bases, with 11 bases left between them. This CDR3 contains 13 residues. In nucleotides, the CDR3 is TGCAGCGTTGAATTGGATCAGGGCACTGAAGCTTTCTTT. This gives the protein CSVELDQGTEAFF. Together with reference TRBV29-1 and TRBJ1-1, the CDR3 gives the full variable domain: SAVISQKPSRDICQRGTSLTIQCQVDSQVTMMFWYRQQPGQSLTLIATANQGSEATYESGFVIDKFPISRPNLTFSTLTVSNMSPEDSSIYLCSVELDQGTEAFFGQGTRLTVV.

In this sample, this clone turned up once. The chain combines TRBV12-2 with TRBJ1-1; TRBD1, as called in the table, went unchecked against the DNA. TRBV12-2 counts as a pseudogene. The CDR3 sequence is 17 residues long. The CDR3 loop reads CASRHLIRRDMNTEAFF. CDR3 in DNA: TGTGCAAGTCGCCACCTCATTCGAAGAGACATGAACACTGAAGCTTTCTTT.

V gene TRBV27 combines with J gene TRBJ2-7; maybe TRBD2 (5 bases). This CDR3 comprises 15 residues. The germline gives CDR1 MNHEY, CDR2 SMNVEV (reference sequence). The V end was cut by 5 bases, the J end by 0 bases, with 14 bases between. CDR3 sequence: CASSPRTGPSYEQYF. The CDR3, as DNA: TGTGCCAGCAGTCCGAGGACTGGGCCCTCCTACGAGCAGTACTTC.

The CDR3: CASSEPSGGTLGMQYF. DNA for the CDR3: TGTGCCAGCAGCGAACCTAGCGGGGGTACTCTTGGTATGCAGTATTTT. The chain employs TRBV6-1 and TRBJ2-3; 10 nucleotides line up with TRBD2. The CDR3 length is 16 residues. The trim removed 6 bases at V and 11 bases at J, leaving 17 bases unmatched. Germline V gives CDR1 MNHNS, CDR2 SASEGT.

The chain combines TRBV7-2 with TRBJ1-1, with a weak D call TRBD1 (5 bases). The CDR3 has 15 residues. The ends were cut back, 0 bases at V and 0 bases at J, with 8 bases in the middle. Germline V gene lookup returns CDR1 SGHTA and CDR2 FQGNSA. The CDR3: CASSLALGLNTEAFF. CDR3 DNA: TGTGCCAGCAGCTTAGCGCTGGGGCTGAACACTGAAGCTTTCTTT.

The chain recombines TRBV7-2 with TRBJ1-1; D ambiguous. In germline, CDR1 is SGHTA, CDR2 FQGNSA. Trimming cost V 5 bases and J 8 bases, with 18 bases left between them. This CDR3 has 14 residues. CDR3 coding DNA: TGTGCCAGCAGCCCTTTCACTGCGACTCCGGAAGCTTTCTTT. This codes for CASSPFTATPEAFF.

This sequence joins TRBV4-1 and TRBJ2-7, with TRBD2 identical over 11 bases. CDR1 and CDR2 (germline): MGHRA, YSYEKL. There are 15 residues in the CDR3. Trimming cost V 4 bases and J 2 bases; bases outside gene matches: 4. The CDR3 sequence: CASSRQLAGAYEQYF. In DNA, the CDR3 is TGCGCCAGCAGCCGCCAACTAGCGGGGGCCTACGAGCAGTACTTC.

V gene TRBV19 combines with J gene TRBJ1-2; perhaps TRBD1 as D (5 bases). Germline-derived CDR1 and CDR2 are LNHDA and SQIVND (reference sequence). The CDR3 length is 18 residues. V lost 2 bases to trimming and J lost 4 bases, with 23 bases between them. CDR3 sequence: CASSIRRSEGASSYGYTF. The CDR3 DNA sequence: TGTGCCAGTAGTATAAGGCGCTCCGAAGGGGCTAGTTCCTATGGCTACACCTTC.

The CDR3 bases are TGTGCCAGCAGCCCCAGAGGCGGACAGGCAAATCAGCCCCAGCATTTT. Translation: CASSPRGGQANQPQHF. This sequence joins TRBV11-2 and TRBJ1-5; 7 bases match TRBD1. The ends lost 5 bases at V and 4 bases at J; junction bases unmatched: 11. The CDR3 totals 16 residues. CDR1 is SGHAT, CDR2 FQNNGV, per germline. Filled out from reference TRBV11-2 and TRBJ1-5, the complete variable domain reads EAGVAQSPRYKIIEKRQSVAFWCNPISGHATLYWYQQILGQGPKLLIQFQNNGVVDDSQLPKDRFSAERLKGVDSTLKIQPAKLEDSAVYLCASSPRGGQANQPQHFGDGTRLSIL.

This chain connects TRBV10-3 to TRBJ2-1; TRBD2 agrees at 8 bases. Germline CDR1 reads ENHRY; CDR2 reads SYGVKD. The V segment lost 6 bases and the J segment 3 bases; nucleotides outside the gene matches: 4. This CDR3 contains 14 residues. DNA of the CDR3: TGTGCCATCAGGGGAGCGGGAGACTACAATGAGCAGTTCTTC. Its translation: CAIRGAGDYNEQFF.

This rearrangement joins TRBV28 to TRBJ1-5, with 8 bases aligning to TRBD1. Germline V gives CDR1 MDHEN, CDR2 SYDVKM. This CDR3 is built from 15 residues. With 6 bases clipped from V and 5 bases from J, the junction kept 9 bases outside the gene matches. CDR3 sequence: CASRQGAGGHQPQHF. In DNA, the CDR3 is TGTGCCAGCAGGCAAGGTGCAGGGGGCCATCAGCCCCAGCATTTT. The full variable domain, with the rest looked up from reference TRBV28 and TRBJ1-5, is DVKVTQSSRYLVKRTGEKVFLECVQDMDHENMFWYRQDPGLGLRLIYFSYDVKMKEKGDIPEGYSVSREKKERFSLILESASTNQTSMYLCASRQGAGGHQPQHFGDGTRLSIL.

V is TRBV4-2 and J is TRBJ2-2, with a possible D match to TRBD1 (5 bases). CDR1 is LGHNA, CDR2 YNFKEQ, per germline. The CDR3 extends over 15 amino acids. Trimming removed 0 bases from V and 0 bases from J, with 5 bases in between. CDR3 sequence reads: CASSQEGANTGELFF. CDR3 DNA: TGTGCCAGCAGCCAAGAAGGGGCGAACACCGGGGAGCTGTTTTTT.